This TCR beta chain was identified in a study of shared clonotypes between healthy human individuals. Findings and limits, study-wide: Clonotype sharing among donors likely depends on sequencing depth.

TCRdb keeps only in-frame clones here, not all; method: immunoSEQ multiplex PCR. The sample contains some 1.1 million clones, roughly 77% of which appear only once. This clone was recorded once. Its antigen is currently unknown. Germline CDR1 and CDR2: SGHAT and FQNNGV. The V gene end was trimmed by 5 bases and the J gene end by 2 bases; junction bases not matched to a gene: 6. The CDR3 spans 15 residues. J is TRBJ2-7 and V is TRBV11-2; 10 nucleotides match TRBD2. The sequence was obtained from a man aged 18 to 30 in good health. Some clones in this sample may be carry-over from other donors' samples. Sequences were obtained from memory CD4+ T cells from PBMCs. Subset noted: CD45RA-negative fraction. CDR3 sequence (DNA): TGTGCCAGCAGCAGGGGGACTAGCGAGGCCTACGAGCAGTACTTC. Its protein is CASSRGTSEAYEQYF. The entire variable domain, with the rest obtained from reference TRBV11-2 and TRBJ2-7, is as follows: EAGVAQSPRYKIIEKRQSVAFWCNPISGHATLYWYQQILGQGPKLLIQFQNNGVVDDSQLPKDRFSAERLKGVDSTLKIQPAKLEDSAVYLCASSRGTSEAYEQYFGPGTRLTVT.